These 2 T cell receptor beta chains were all obtained from the same sample, sequenced in a study of T cells in Graves' hyperthyroidism and ophthalmopathy. The TCR beta CDR3 regions underwent amplification using RNA transcripts as the source. The HTBI primer set drove a first-round RT-PCR of the TCR CDR3. One entry per CDR3 protein, called by TCRdb with MiXCR from the multiplex PCR reads. Among roughly 170,000 distinct CDR3 sequences, 8% to 9.5% were seen once, and the ten largest hold 22%. The sample was blood. The receptors derive from a woman aged 18 to 35 with Graves' hyperthyroidism that later progressed to Graves' ophthalmopathy.

V usage is TRBV10-3 and J usage is TRBJ2-1; 8 positions agree with TRBD1. V was clipped by 6 bases and J by 0 bases; unmatched bases: 10. The germline gives CDR1 ENHRY, CDR2 SYGVKD. There are 17 residues in the CDR3. For the CDR3, the DNA is TGTGCCATCAGGGACAGGGCTCTTTCGAGCTCCTACAATGAGCAGTTCTTC. It encodes CAIRDRALSSSYNEQFF.

Notes on this clonotype: It may be a read error: a sequence one base away is much more abundant. CDR3 region: CASSSSGGNTIYF. For the CDR3, the DNA is TGTGCCAGCAGCTCAAGTGGTGGAAACACCATATATTTT. V gene TRBV7-3 combines with J gene TRBJ1-3; the D is unclear. In germline, CDR1 is SGHTA, CDR2 FQGTGA. The CDR3 spans 13 residues. The V gene lost 4 bases and the J gene lost 3 bases, with 7 bases spanning the gap.